The next 3 T cell receptor beta chains were all read from a single sample in a study of T cells in Graves' hyperthyroidism and ophthalmopathy. TCR beta CDR3 sequences were amplified from RNA transcripts. The HTBI primer set drove a first-round RT-PCR of the TCR CDR3. Each CDR3 protein is one row after TCRdb ran MiXCR on the multiplex PCR reads. The sample consists of around 300,000 distinct CDR3 sequences, around 15% of them appearing once. The source material was blood. The receptors here all came from a woman in her forties with Graves' hyperthyroidism.

This clonotype showed up many times. The chain employs TRBV27 and TRBJ1-5; the D gene is possibly TRBD1 (6 bases). Trimming took off 5 bases at V and 0 bases at J, with 17 bases between the two ends. The germline CDR1 and CDR2 sequences are MNHEY and SMNVEV (reference sequence). The CDR3 runs to 17 residues. In DNA, the CDR3 is TGTGCCAGCAGTAGGGGGGAGGTGACTTATAGCAATCAGCCCCAGCATTTT. This translates into CASSRGEVTYSNQPQHF.

This clonotype has at least ten counts. The CDR3 nucleotides read TGTGCCAGCAGCATCGAGGGGCACACTGAAGCTTTCTTT. Its translation: CASSIEGHTEAFF. The rearrangement joins TRBV6-1 to TRBJ1-1; perhaps TRBD1 as D (5 bases). CDR1 and CDR2 (germline): MNHNS, SASEGT. V lost 6 bases to trimming and J lost 3 bases, with 11 bases between them. The CDR3 contains 13 residues.

This clonotype was seen repeatedly, ten times or more. J is TRBJ2-5 and V is TRBV28; D may be TRBD2 (6 bases). CDR1 and CDR2 (germline): MDHEN, SYDVKM. Trimming took 6 bases from V and 2 from J, leaving 19 bases between them. CDR3 size: 16 residues. CDR3 region: CASRKSTGSRQETQYF. The CDR3 bases are TGTGCCAGCAGAAAATCTACCGGGAGTCGGCAAGAGACCCAGTACTTC.